This is a list of T cell receptor beta chains from one sample in a study of OX40 agonist ivuxolimab in advanced cancers. Generated by immunoSEQ multiplex PCR, the TCRdb table keeps only in-frame clones and is missing some. The sample shows under 85,000 clones, around 85% of them seen only once. The starting material was CD4+ or CD8+ T cells sorted from blood, obtained in a trial of the OX40 agonist ivuxolimab. Receptors were obtained from an adult with an advanced solid tumor such as melanoma, head and neck, liver or kidney cancer. Each CDR3 is given with its conserved first and last residue. Each record gives: D gene, clone size, J gene, V gene, CDR3 DNA, CDR3 protein. A D gene is named only where the DNA matches it firmly. Rows may omit the clone size; those that give it use once, few, many or a size class.

d_call: TRBD1; clone_size: -; j_call: TRBJ1-1; v_call: TRBV6-1; cdr3_nt: TGTGCCAGCAGTGACGGGACAGGGAGGAACACTGAAGCTTTCTTT; cdr3_aa: CASSDGTGRNTEAFF
d_call: -; clone_size: -; j_call: TRBJ2-7; v_call: TRBV5-1; cdr3_nt: TGCGCCACCTCGATAGGTTGGCAAGACGAGCAGTACTTC; cdr3_aa: CATSIGWQDEQYF
d_call: TRBD2; clone_size: -; j_call: TRBJ2-3; v_call: TRBV6-6; cdr3_nt: TGTGCCAGCACCCTATTGAGCGGGAGCGCAGATACGCAGTATTTT; cdr3_aa: CASTLLSGSADTQYF
d_call: -; clone_size: -; j_call: TRBJ2-1; v_call: TRBV6-5; cdr3_nt: TGTGCCAGCAGTTACGGAATTAGCGGCAATGAGCAGTTCTTC; cdr3_aa: CASSYGISGNEQFF
d_call: TRBD1; clone_size: -; j_call: TRBJ2-1; v_call: TRBV6-6; cdr3_nt: TGTGCCAGCAGTTACTCGGATGCAGGGGGCAATGAGCAGTTCTTC; cdr3_aa: CASSYSDAGGNEQFF
d_call: -; clone_size: -; j_call: TRBJ1-5; v_call: TRBV28; cdr3_nt: TGTGCCAGCAGTTTACCCCCAGTCAATCAGCCCCAGCATTTT; cdr3_aa: CASSLPPVNQPQHF
d_call: -; clone_size: -; j_call: TRBJ1-3; v_call: TRBV30; cdr3_nt: TGTGCCTGGAGTAAGGGGGGCCAGGTCAGAGGAAACACCATATATTTT; cdr3_aa: CAWSKGGQVRGNTIYF
d_call: -; clone_size: -; j_call: TRBJ1-6; v_call: TRBV6-1; cdr3_nt: TGTGCCAGCAGTGCGGGGCCCTATAATTCACCCCTCCACTTT; cdr3_aa: CASSAGPYNSPLHF
d_call: TRBD1; clone_size: -; j_call: TRBJ2-5; v_call: TRBV2; cdr3_nt: TGTGCCAGCACTGACAGGGGGCTACGTCAAGAGACCCAGTACTTC; cdr3_aa: CASTDRGLRQETQYF
d_call: -; clone_size: -; j_call: TRBJ1-6; v_call: TRBV10-3; cdr3_nt: TGTGCCATCAGTGATAGGGACCGACCCGGGGAACCCCTCCACTTT; cdr3_aa: CAISDRDRPGEPLHF
d_call: -; clone_size: -; j_call: TRBJ1-3; v_call: TRBV7-2; cdr3_nt: TGTGCCAGCAGCCTATCTCCGGGACCCAAAGTTGACACCATATATTTT; cdr3_aa: CASSLSPGPKVDTIYF
d_call: -; clone_size: -; j_call: TRBJ2-7; v_call: TRBV19; cdr3_nt: TGTGCCAGCGGGAACTCCTACGAGCAGTACTTC; cdr3_aa: CASGNSYEQYF
d_call: -; clone_size: -; j_call: TRBJ1-2; v_call: TRBV5-1; cdr3_nt: TGCGCCAGCAGCTTGGATTCGGGACGGGATGGCTACACCTTC; cdr3_aa: CASSLDSGRDGYTF
d_call: -; clone_size: once; j_call: TRBJ2-7; v_call: TRBV9; cdr3_nt: TGTGCCAGCAGCGTGCGGCAGGACAGCTCCTACGAGCAGTACTTC; cdr3_aa: CASSVRQDSSYEQYF
d_call: -; clone_size: -; j_call: TRBJ2-3; v_call: TRBV7-3; cdr3_nt: TGTGCCAGCAGCCCCCGGCCCTCAGAACCCGTTTATACGCAGTATTTT; cdr3_aa: CASSPRPSEPVYTQYF
d_call: TRBD1; clone_size: -; j_call: TRBJ2-2; v_call: TRBV11-3; cdr3_nt: TGTGCCAGCAGTCTCCAGGGGGCCCCTGAGCTGTTTTTT; cdr3_aa: CASSLQGAPELFF
d_call: TRBD1; clone_size: -; j_call: TRBJ2-5; v_call: TRBV15; cdr3_nt: TGTGCCACCAGCAGAGATCGAGGACAGGGACGGGAGACCCAGTACTTC; cdr3_aa: CATSRDRGQGRETQYF
d_call: -; clone_size: -; j_call: TRBJ2-7; v_call: TRBV12-1; cdr3_nt: TGTGCCAGCAGCTCCATATTACGAGGGACTCACATCGGAGACGAGCAGTACTTC; cdr3_aa: CASSSILRGTHIGDEQYF
d_call: TRBD1; clone_size: -; j_call: TRBJ2-1; v_call: TRBV7-8; cdr3_nt: TGTGCCAGCAGCATGGCCGGGACAGCCCTCAATGAGCAGTTCTTC; cdr3_aa: CASSMAGTALNEQFF
d_call: -; clone_size: -; j_call: TRBJ2-7; v_call: TRBV6-1; cdr3_nt: TGTGCCAGCACCGGCCCCGGGGGTAGGGAGCAGTACTTC; cdr3_aa: CASTGPGGREQYF
d_call: TRBD1; clone_size: once; j_call: TRBJ2-7; v_call: TRBV6-1; cdr3_nt: TGTGCCAGCAGTGGCTTTCGGGACAGAGAGAGGAACGAGCAGTACTTC; cdr3_aa: CASSGFRDRERNEQYF
d_call: -; clone_size: -; j_call: TRBJ2-3; v_call: TRBV30; cdr3_nt: TGTGCCTGGGTCGGAGTGGCAGATACGCAGTATTTT; cdr3_aa: CAWVGVADTQYF
d_call: TRBD2; clone_size: -; j_call: TRBJ2-3; v_call: TRBV6-5; cdr3_nt: TGTGCCAGCAGCCGGACACTACTAGCGGGGAATACGCAGTATTTT; cdr3_aa: CASSRTLLAGNTQYF
d_call: -; clone_size: -; j_call: TRBJ1-5; v_call: TRBV18; cdr3_nt: TGTGCCAGCTCACCAGACCCCAATCAGCCCCAGCATTTT; cdr3_aa: CASSPDPNQPQHF
d_call: -; clone_size: -; j_call: TRBJ2-7; v_call: TRBV2; cdr3_nt: TGTGCCAGCAGTGAGGATTCTCTTACAGTGAGCTCCTACGAGCAGTACTTC; cdr3_aa: CASSEDSLTVSSYEQYF
d_call: -; clone_size: -; j_call: TRBJ2-5; v_call: TRBV20-1; cdr3_nt: TGCAGTGCTCTTCAAGAGACCCAGTACTTC; cdr3_aa: CSALQETQYF
d_call: -; clone_size: -; j_call: TRBJ2-3; v_call: TRBV27; cdr3_nt: TGTGCCAGCAGTTCAAGGGACCCTACAGATACGCAGTATTTT; cdr3_aa: CASSSRDPTDTQYF
d_call: TRBD1; clone_size: -; j_call: TRBJ1-4; v_call: TRBV29-1; cdr3_nt: TGCAGCGGAGGGACAGGGAGAGAAAAACTGTTTTTT; cdr3_aa: CSGGTGREKLFF
d_call: -; clone_size: -; j_call: TRBJ2-5; v_call: TRBV11-1; cdr3_nt: TGTGCCAGCAGCTTAGCACGGGGAAAGGTGGAGACCCAGTACTTC; cdr3_aa: CASSLARGKVETQYF
d_call: TRBD1; clone_size: -; j_call: TRBJ1-1; v_call: TRBV12-5; cdr3_nt: TGTGCTAGCCAGTTACAGGGGGCGTACACTGAAGCTTTCTTT; cdr3_aa: CASQLQGAYTEAFF
d_call: -; clone_size: -; j_call: TRBJ2-5; v_call: TRBV6-1; cdr3_nt: TGTGCCAGCAACAGGTCGTGGATGGAGACCCAGTACTTC; cdr3_aa: CASNRSWMETQYF
d_call: -; clone_size: -; j_call: TRBJ2-5; v_call: TRBV7-2; cdr3_nt: TGTGCCAGCAGCTTATATCTACAAGAGACCCAGTACTTC; cdr3_aa: CASSLYLQETQYF
d_call: TRBD1; clone_size: -; j_call: TRBJ2-7; v_call: TRBV5-1; cdr3_nt: TGCGCCAGCAGCTTTACAGGGGGCTACGAGCAGTACTTC; cdr3_aa: CASSFTGGYEQYF
d_call: -; clone_size: -; j_call: TRBJ2-6; v_call: TRBV5-4; cdr3_nt: TGTGCCAGCAGCTTGGGCGAGGGGCTTGGGGCCAACGTCCTGACTTTC; cdr3_aa: CASSLGEGLGANVLTF
d_call: TRBD2; clone_size: -; j_call: TRBJ2-2; v_call: TRBV4-3; cdr3_nt: TGCGCCAGCAGCCAAGGCCCTAGCGGGAACGTCGGGGAGCTGTTTTTT; cdr3_aa: CASSQGPSGNVGELFF
d_call: -; clone_size: few; j_call: TRBJ1-3; v_call: TRBV6-1; cdr3_nt: TGTGCCAGCAGTGAATTTGTAGGGACCAGCTCTGGAAACACCATATATTTT; cdr3_aa: CASSEFVGTSSGNTIYF
d_call: TRBD1; clone_size: -; j_call: TRBJ1-6; v_call: TRBV6-1; cdr3_nt: TGTGCCAGCAGCAATCAGGGGGCTTCAATCTCACCCCTCCACTTT; cdr3_aa: CASSNQGASISPLHF
d_call: -; clone_size: -; j_call: TRBJ2-3; v_call: TRBV5-6; cdr3_nt: TGTGCCAGCAGCTGGACGGGGCACAGGAGGGGCACAGATACGCAGTATTTT; cdr3_aa: CASSWTGHRRGTDTQYF
d_call: TRBD1; clone_size: -; j_call: TRBJ1-2; v_call: TRBV5-6; cdr3_nt: TGTGCCAGCAGCTTCTCCGGGACAGGGTGGGATGGCTACACCTTC; cdr3_aa: CASSFSGTGWDGYTF
d_call: TRBD1; clone_size: -; j_call: TRBJ1-2; v_call: TRBV30; cdr3_nt: TGTGCCTGGAACTACAGGGGGCCTTATGGCTACACCTTC; cdr3_aa: CAWNYRGPYGYTF
d_call: -; clone_size: -; j_call: TRBJ2-1; v_call: TRBV28; cdr3_nt: TGTGCCAGCAGTTTTCGGGACAATGAGCAGTTCTTC; cdr3_aa: CASSFRDNEQFF
d_call: -; clone_size: -; j_call: TRBJ1-1; v_call: TRBV18; cdr3_nt: TGTGCCAGCTCACCACCGAGTCGTCGGAACACTGAAGCTTTCTTT; cdr3_aa: CASSPPSRRNTEAFF
d_call: -; clone_size: -; j_call: TRBJ2-1; v_call: TRBV29-1; cdr3_nt: TGCAGCCCTACTCAACAAAATGAGCAGTTCTTC; cdr3_aa: CSPTQQNEQFF
d_call: TRBD1; clone_size: -; j_call: TRBJ1-1; v_call: TRBV28; cdr3_nt: TGTGCCAGCAGTCCGTGGACAGGGCCCACTGAAGCTTTCTTT; cdr3_aa: CASSPWTGPTEAFF
d_call: -; clone_size: -; j_call: TRBJ2-2; v_call: TRBV12-1; cdr3_nt: TGTGCCAGCAGCCCCCGGGACAGGGGCTTTGATACGAACACCGGGGAGCTGTTTTTT; cdr3_aa: CASSPRDRGFDTNTGELFF
d_call: -; clone_size: -; j_call: TRBJ1-1; v_call: TRBV5-4; cdr3_nt: TGCGCCAGCAGCCAAGATTTGTCGAGGGCGAACACTGAAGCTTTCTTT; cdr3_aa: CASSQDLSRANTEAFF
d_call: TRBD1; clone_size: -; j_call: TRBJ1-2; v_call: TRBV28; cdr3_nt: TGTGCCAGCAGTGATACCGGGACAGGGTCCTATGGCTACACCTTC; cdr3_aa: CASSDTGTGSYGYTF
d_call: -; clone_size: -; j_call: TRBJ1-6; v_call: TRBV19; cdr3_nt: TGTGCCACACGACGACAGAACTCCTATAATTCACCCCTCCACTTT; cdr3_aa: CATRRQNSYNSPLHF
d_call: TRBD1; clone_size: -; j_call: TRBJ1-5; v_call: TRBV19; cdr3_nt: TGTGCCAGTGGACAGGTGAGAGATCAGCCCCAGCATTTT; cdr3_aa: CASGQVRDQPQHF
d_call: TRBD2; clone_size: -; j_call: TRBJ2-5; v_call: TRBV11-2; cdr3_nt: TGTGCCAGCACAGGACTAGTTAAAGAGACCCAGTACTTC; cdr3_aa: CASTGLVKETQYF
d_call: TRBD1; clone_size: -; j_call: TRBJ2-7; v_call: TRBV7-2; cdr3_nt: TGTGCCAGCAGCCCGGACAGGGGCTACGAGCAGTACTTC; cdr3_aa: CASSPDRGYEQYF
d_call: -; clone_size: -; j_call: TRBJ1-2; v_call: TRBV7-2; cdr3_nt: TGTGCCAGCAGCCCCAGAGTTCTGCTCTATGGCTACACCTTC; cdr3_aa: CASSPRVLLYGYTF
d_call: TRBD2; clone_size: -; j_call: TRBJ2-5; v_call: TRBV18; cdr3_nt: TGTGCCAGCTCACCTTCACTAGCGGGGGGACAAGAGACCCAGTACTTC; cdr3_aa: CASSPSLAGGQETQYF
d_call: -; clone_size: -; j_call: TRBJ2-7; v_call: TRBV28; cdr3_nt: TGTGCCAGCACCCCGCCGGGGTCCCCCGTCTACGAGCAGTACTTC; cdr3_aa: CASTPPGSPVYEQYF
d_call: -; clone_size: many; j_call: TRBJ1-1; v_call: TRBV7-8; cdr3_nt: TGTGCCAGCAGCACAAACAGGGTAGCTGAAGCTTTCTTT; cdr3_aa: CASSTNRVAEAFF
d_call: TRBD1; clone_size: -; j_call: TRBJ2-2; v_call: TRBV10-3; cdr3_nt: TGTGCCACCAAGGGACAGGGTGTAACCGGGGAGCTGTTTTTT; cdr3_aa: CATKGQGVTGELFF
d_call: -; clone_size: few; j_call: TRBJ2-7; v_call: TRBV30; cdr3_nt: TGTGCCTGGAGTGTATTGGGATACGAGCAGTACTTC; cdr3_aa: CAWSVLGYEQYF
d_call: -; clone_size: -; j_call: TRBJ2-7; v_call: TRBV28; cdr3_nt: TGTGCCAGCAATGAACTTCCGAGGGCTTACGAGCAGTACTTC; cdr3_aa: CASNELPRAYEQYF
d_call: TRBD1; clone_size: few; j_call: TRBJ1-2; v_call: TRBV10-3; cdr3_nt: TGTGCCATCAGTGAGTGGGCAGGGGGCGAACCCAACTATGGCTACACCTTC; cdr3_aa: CAISEWAGGEPNYGYTF